This is a list of T cell receptor beta chains from one sample in a study of blood T cell repertoires in COVID-19. Assay: immunoSEQ multiplex PCR; the TCRdb copy retains only in-frame clones and omits some. The top ten hold approximately 36% of the sample, which has fewer than 15,000 clones, around nine tenths seen once. Source material: peripheral blood. These receptor sequences come from a human donor in a cohort sampled during active COVID-19. CDR3s include the opening cysteine and the closing phenylalanine or tryptophan. D genes are given only for firm matches.

>TRBD1|TRBV2|TRBJ1-3
CASSKTQGGTSGNTIYF
>NA|TRBV19|TRBJ2-1
CASSIPQITVNEQFF
>NA|TRBV30|TRBJ2-5
CAWSVRRAETQYF
>TRBD1|TRBV28|TRBJ1-2
CASSTGQGWNYGYTF
>TRBD1|TRBV6-2/TRBV6-3|TRBJ1-2
CASSYADRAGYGYTF
>TRBD2|TRBV5-6|TRBJ2-7
CASSSDSYFSGRVPGEQYF
>NA|TRBV5-6|TRBJ1-2
CASSLLLGYTF
>TRBD1|TRBV27|TRBJ2-2
CASSLLGQGWTGELFF
>TRBD1|TRBV27|TRBJ2-1
CASSLTGQGAINEQFF
>NA|TRBV3-1/TRBV3-2|TRBJ2-2
CASSPSLSFTGELFF
>TRBD1|TRBV6-2/TRBV6-3|TRBJ1-5
CASSSSTGEVQPQHF
>NA|TRBV27|TRBJ2-7
CASSLSGQFKVGYEQYF
>NA|TRBV4-3|TRBJ2-3
CASSQSEWSTDTQYF
>TRBD1|TRBV12-3/TRBV12-4|TRBJ2-7
CASTRQGKGEQYF
>TRBD2|TRBV6-5|TRBJ2-3
CASSRSGTSEEYF
>TRBD1|TRBV11-1|TRBJ2-7
CASSTGQGGSDEQYF
>NA|TRBV27|TRBJ2-7
CASSLSPGTSYEQYF
>NA|TRBV15|TRBJ2-1
CATSGDFPINEQFF
>NA|TRBV3-1/TRBV3-2|TRBJ1-4
CASSQAQGTNEKLFF
>TRBD1|TRBV10-3|TRBJ1-1
CAIRTGITEAFF
>NA|TRBV12-5|TRBJ1-5
CASGIRLYQPQHF
>NA|TRBV11-3|TRBJ2-3
CASSSRSDTQYF
>TRBD1|TRBV28|TRBJ2-7
CASSSSGTGSYEQYF
>TRBD1|TRBV6-5|TRBJ2-7
CASEARQGQTYEQYF
>TRBD1|TRBV10-3|TRBJ2-5
CAVSGQDGEKTQYF
>TRBD1|TRBV5-8|TRBJ1-4
CASTPPGQGYEKLFF
>NA|TRBV12-3/TRBV12-4|TRBJ2-7
CASSLESSYEQYF
>NA|TRBV24-1|TRBJ2-3
CATSDSLSGSTDTQYF
>NA|TRBV29-1|TRBJ1-2
CSVGGNGYTF
>TRBD1|TRBV9|TRBJ1-4
CASSVGIGTGENEKLFF